Detailed here is one TCR beta chain. Its antigen is unknown. The sample originates from a study of OX40 agonist ivuxolimab in advanced cancers. Overall study results and limits: Low normalized T-cell clonal expansion was additionally recorded for some nonresponders. No antigen was identified for the clonally expanded peripheral T cells.

Germline-derived CDR1 and CDR2 are SGHDN and FVKESK. Trimming removed 1 base from V and 1 base from J, with 7 bases in between. CDR3 length: 14 amino acids. TCRdb's copy holds only in-frame clones and misses some; the assay was immunoSEQ multiplex PCR. This table has 70,000 to 80,000 clones, approximately 94% appearing once. The chain combines TRBV14 with TRBJ1-1, with D tentatively TRBD1 (5 bases). Here the sequenced sample was CD4+ or CD8+ T cells sorted from blood, taken in a trial of the OX40 agonist ivuxolimab. The TCR was taken from an adult with an advanced solid tumor such as melanoma, head and neck, liver or kidney cancer. The CDR3 spells CASSQVGQNTEAFF. The CDR3 coding sequence is TGTGCCAGCAGCCAAGTGGGGCAGAACACTGAAGCTTTCTTT.